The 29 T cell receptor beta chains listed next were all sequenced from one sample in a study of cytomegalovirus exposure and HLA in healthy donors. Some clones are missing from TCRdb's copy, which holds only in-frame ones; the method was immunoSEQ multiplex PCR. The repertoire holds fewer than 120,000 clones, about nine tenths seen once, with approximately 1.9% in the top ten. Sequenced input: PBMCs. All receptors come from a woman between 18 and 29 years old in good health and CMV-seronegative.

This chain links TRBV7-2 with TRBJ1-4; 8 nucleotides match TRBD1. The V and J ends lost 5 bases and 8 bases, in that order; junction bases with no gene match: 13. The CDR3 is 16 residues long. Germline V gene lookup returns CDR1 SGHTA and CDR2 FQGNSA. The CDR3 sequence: CASSRGNRGNGEKLFF. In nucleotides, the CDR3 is TGTGCCAGCAGCCGGGGGAACAGGGGGAACGGCGAAAAACTGTTTTTT.

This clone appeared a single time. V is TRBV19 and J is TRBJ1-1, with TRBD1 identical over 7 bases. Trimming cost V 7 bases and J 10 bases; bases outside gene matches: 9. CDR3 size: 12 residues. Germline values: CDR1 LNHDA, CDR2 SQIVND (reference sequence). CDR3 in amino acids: CASMTHRTGAFF. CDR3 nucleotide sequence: TGTGCCAGTATGACTCATCGGACAGGAGCTTTCTTT.

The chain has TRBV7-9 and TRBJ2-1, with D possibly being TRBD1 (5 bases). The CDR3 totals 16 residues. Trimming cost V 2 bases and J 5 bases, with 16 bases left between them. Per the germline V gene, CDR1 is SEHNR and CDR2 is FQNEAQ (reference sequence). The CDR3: CASSLLDSFSDNEQFF. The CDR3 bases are TGTGCCAGCAGCTTATTAGACAGTTTTTCAGACAATGAGCAGTTCTTC.

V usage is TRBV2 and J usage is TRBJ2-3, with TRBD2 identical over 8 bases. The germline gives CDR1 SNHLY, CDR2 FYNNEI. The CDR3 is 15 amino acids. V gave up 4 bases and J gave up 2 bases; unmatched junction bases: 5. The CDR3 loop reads CASSASGGYTDTQYF. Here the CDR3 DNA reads TGTGCCAGCAGTGCGAGCGGGGGCTACACAGATACGCAGTATTTT. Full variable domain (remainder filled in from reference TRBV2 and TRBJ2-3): EPEVTQTPSHQVTQMGQEVILRCVPISNHLYFYWYRQILGQKVEFLVSFYNNEISEKSEIFDDQFSVERPDGSNFTLKIRSTKLEDSAMYFCASSASGGYTDTQYFGPGTRLTVL.

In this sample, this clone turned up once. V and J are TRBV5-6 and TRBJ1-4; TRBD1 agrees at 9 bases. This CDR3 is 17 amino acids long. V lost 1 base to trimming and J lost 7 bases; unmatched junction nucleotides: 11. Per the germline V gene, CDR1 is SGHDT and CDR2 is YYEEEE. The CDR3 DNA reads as TGTGCCAGCAGCTTGCACCCCTTACAGGGGGCCATTGAAAAACTGTTTTTT. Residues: CASSLHPLQGAIEKLFF.

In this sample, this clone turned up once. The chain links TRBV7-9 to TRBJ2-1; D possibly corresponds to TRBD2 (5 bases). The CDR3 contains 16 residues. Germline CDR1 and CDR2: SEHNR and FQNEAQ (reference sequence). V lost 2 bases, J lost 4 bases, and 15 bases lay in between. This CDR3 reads CASSLNALAAYNEQFF. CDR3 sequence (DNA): TGTGCCAGCAGCTTAAATGCGCTAGCAGCATACAATGAGCAGTTCTTC. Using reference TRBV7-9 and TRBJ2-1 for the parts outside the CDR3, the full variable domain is DTGVSQNPRHKITKRGQNVTFRCDPISEHNRLYWYRQTLGQGPEFLTYFQNEAQLEKSRLLSDRFSAERPKGSFSTLEIQRTEQGDSAMYLCASSLNALAAYNEQFFGPGTRLTVL.

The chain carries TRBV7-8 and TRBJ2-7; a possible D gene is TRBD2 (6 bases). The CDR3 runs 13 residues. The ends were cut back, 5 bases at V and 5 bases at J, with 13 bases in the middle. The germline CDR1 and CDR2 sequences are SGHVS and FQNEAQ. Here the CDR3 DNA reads TGTGCCAGCAGCCCGCGACTAGTGGACGAGCAGTACTTC. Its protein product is CASSPRLVDEQYF.

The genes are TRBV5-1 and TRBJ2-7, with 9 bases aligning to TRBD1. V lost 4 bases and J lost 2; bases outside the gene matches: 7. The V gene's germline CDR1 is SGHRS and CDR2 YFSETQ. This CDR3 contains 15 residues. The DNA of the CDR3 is TGCGCCAGCAGCGCGGGGACAGGGAGCACCTACGAGCAGTACTTC. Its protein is CASSAGTGSTYEQYF.

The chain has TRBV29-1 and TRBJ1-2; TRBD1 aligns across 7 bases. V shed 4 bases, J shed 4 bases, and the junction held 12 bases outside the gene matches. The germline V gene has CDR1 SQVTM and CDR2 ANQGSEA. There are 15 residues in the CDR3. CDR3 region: CSVGGTGQKSYGYTF. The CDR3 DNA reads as TGCAGCGTTGGCGGTACGGGACAGAAATCCTATGGCTACACCTTC.

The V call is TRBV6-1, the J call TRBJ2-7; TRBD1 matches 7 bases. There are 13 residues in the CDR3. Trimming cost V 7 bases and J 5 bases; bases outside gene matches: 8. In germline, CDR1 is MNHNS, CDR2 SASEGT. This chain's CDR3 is CASTLQDRDEQYF. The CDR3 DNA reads TGTGCCAGCACCCTTCAAGACAGGGACGAGCAGTACTTC.

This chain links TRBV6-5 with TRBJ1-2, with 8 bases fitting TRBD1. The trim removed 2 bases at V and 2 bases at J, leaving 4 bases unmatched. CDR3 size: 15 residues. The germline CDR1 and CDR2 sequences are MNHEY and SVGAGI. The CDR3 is CASSYVGQANYGYTF. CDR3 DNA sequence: TGTGCCAGCAGTTACGTGGGACAGGCGAACTATGGCTACACCTTC.

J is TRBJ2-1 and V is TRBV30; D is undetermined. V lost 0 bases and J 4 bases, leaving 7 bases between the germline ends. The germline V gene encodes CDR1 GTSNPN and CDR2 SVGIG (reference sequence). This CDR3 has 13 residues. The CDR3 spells CAWSVAAYNEQFF. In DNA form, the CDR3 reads TGTGCCTGGAGTGTGGCGGCTTACAATGAGCAGTTCTTC. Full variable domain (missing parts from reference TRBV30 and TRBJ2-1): SQTIHQWPATLVQPVGSPLSLECTVEGTSNPNLYWYRQAAGRGLQLLFYSVGIGQISSEVPQNLSASRPQDRQFILSSKKLLLSDSGFYLCAWSVAAYNEQFFGPGTRLTVL.

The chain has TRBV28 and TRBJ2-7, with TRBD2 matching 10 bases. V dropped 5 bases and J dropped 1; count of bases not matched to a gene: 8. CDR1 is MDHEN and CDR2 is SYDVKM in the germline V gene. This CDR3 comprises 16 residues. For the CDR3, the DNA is TGTGCCAGCAGTCCCCTAGCGGGAGAAGCTTCCTACGAGCAGTACTTC. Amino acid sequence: CASSPLAGEASYEQYF. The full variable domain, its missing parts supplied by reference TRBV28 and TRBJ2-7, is DVKVTQSSRYLVKRTGEKVFLECVQDMDHENMFWYRQDPGLGLRLIYFSYDVKMKEKGDIPEGYSVSREKKERFSLILESASTNQTSMYLCASSPLAGEASYEQYFGPGTRLTVT.

CDR3 loop: CASSEGYELAGAPTQYF. The CDR3 DNA follows: TGTGCCAGCAGTGAAGGATACGAACTAGCGGGGGCCCCGACCCAGTACTTC. The chain employs TRBV6-1 and TRBJ2-5; 11 positions agree with TRBD2. CDR1 is MNHNS, CDR2 SASEGT, per germline. CDR3 length: 17 residues. V lost 1 base and J lost 7; bases outside the gene matches: 11.

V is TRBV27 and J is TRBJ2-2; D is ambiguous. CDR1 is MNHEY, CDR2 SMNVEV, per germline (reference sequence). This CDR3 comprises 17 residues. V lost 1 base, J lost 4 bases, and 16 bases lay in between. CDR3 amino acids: CASSLLSRQAFTGELFF. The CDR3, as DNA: TGTGCCAGCAGTTTATTAAGTCGGCAGGCCTTCACCGGGGAGCTGTTTTTT.

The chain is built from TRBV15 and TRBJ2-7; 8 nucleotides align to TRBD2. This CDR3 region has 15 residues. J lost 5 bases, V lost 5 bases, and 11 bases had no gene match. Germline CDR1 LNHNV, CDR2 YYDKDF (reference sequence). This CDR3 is CATSSSPGGADEQYF. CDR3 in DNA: TGTGCCACCAGCTCCTCCCCGGGAGGGGCCGACGAGCAGTACTTC.

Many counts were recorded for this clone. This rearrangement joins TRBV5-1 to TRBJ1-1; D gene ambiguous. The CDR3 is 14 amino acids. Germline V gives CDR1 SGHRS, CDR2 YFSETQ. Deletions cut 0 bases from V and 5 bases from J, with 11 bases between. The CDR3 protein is CASSLAPGATEAFF. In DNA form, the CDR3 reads TGCGCCAGCAGCTTGGCCCCGGGAGCAACTGAAGCTTTCTTT. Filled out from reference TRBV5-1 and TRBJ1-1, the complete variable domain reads KAGVTQTPRYLIKTRGQQVTLSCSPISGHRSVSWYQQTPGQGLQFLFEYFSETQRNKGNFPGRFSGRQFSNSRSEMNVSTLELGDSALYLCASSLAPGATEAFFGQGTRLTVV.

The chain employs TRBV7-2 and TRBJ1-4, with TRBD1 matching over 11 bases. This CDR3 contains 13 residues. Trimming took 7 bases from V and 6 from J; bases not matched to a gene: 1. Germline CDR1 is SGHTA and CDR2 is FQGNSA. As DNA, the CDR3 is TGTGCCAGCAAGGGACAGGGGGATGAAAAACTGTTTTTT. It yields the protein CASKGQGDEKLFF.

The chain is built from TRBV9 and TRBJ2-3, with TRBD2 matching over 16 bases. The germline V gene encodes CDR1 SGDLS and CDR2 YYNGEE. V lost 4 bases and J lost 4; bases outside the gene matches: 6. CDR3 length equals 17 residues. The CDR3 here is CASSWGLAGGQADTQYF. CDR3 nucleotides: TGTGCCAGCAGCTGGGGACTAGCGGGGGGGCAGGCAGATACGCAGTATTTT.

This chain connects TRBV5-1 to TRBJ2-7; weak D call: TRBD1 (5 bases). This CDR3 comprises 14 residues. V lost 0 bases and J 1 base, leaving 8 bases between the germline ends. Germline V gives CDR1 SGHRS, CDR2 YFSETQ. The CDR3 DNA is TGCGCCAGCAGCTTGGCCGCAGGGTCCTACGAGCAGTACTTC. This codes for CASSLAAGSYEQYF.

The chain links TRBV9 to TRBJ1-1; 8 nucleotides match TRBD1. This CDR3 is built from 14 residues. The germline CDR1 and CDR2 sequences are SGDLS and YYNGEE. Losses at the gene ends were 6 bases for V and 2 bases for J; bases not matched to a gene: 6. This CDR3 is CASTVTGANTEAFF. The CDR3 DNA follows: TGTGCCAGCACGGTGACAGGGGCAAACACTGAAGCTTTCTTT.

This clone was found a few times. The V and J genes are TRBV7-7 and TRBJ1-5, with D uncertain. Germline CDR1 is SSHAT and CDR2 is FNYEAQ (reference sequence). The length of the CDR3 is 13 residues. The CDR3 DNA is TGTGCTAGCGCCCCGGGTGTAGATCAGCCCCAGCATTTT. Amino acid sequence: CASAPGVDQPQHF. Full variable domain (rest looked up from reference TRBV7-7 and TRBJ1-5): GAGVSQSPRYKVTKRGQDVTLRCDPISSHATLYWYQQALGQGPEFLTYFNYEAQPDKSGLPSDRFSAERPEGSISTLTIQRTEQRDSAMYRCASAPGVDQPQHFGDGTRLSIL.

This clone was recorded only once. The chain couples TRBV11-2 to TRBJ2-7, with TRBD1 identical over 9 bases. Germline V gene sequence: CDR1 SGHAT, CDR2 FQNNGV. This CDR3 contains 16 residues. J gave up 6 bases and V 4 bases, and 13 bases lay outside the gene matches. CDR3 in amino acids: CASSSPFPTGGSEQYF. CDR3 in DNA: TGTGCCAGCAGCTCCCCTTTTCCGACAGGGGGTAGCGAGCAGTACTTC.

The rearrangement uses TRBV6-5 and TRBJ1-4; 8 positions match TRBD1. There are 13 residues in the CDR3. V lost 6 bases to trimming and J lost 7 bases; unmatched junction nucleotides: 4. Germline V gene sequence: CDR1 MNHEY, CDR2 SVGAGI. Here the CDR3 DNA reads TGTGCCAGCAGGACAGGGGATCGTGAAAAACTGTTTTTT. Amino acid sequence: CASRTGDREKLFF.

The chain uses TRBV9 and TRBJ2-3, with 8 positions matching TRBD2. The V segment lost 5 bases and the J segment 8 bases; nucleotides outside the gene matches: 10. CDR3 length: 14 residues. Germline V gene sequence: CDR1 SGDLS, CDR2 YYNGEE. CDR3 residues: CASRGTRREGTQYF. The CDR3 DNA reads TGTGCCAGCAGGGGGACTAGGCGAGAAGGTACGCAGTATTTT.

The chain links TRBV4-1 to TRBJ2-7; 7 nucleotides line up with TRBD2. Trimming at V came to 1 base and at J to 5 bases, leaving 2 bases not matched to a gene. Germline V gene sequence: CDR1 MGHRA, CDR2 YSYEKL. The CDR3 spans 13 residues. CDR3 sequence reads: CASSQVGGNEQYF. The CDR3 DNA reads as TGCGCCAGCAGCCAAGTCGGGGGGAACGAGCAGTACTTC.

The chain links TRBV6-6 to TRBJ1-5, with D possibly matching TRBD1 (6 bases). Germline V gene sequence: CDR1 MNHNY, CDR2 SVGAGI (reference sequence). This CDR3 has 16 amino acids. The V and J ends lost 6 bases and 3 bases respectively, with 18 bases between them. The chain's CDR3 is CASSRTGTRNNQPQHF. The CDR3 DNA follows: TGTGCCAGCAGCCGCACCGGGACACGGAACAATCAGCCCCAGCATTTT.

The CDR3 coding sequence is TGCGCCAGCAGCTTGACAGGGGCCTATAATTCACCCCTCCACTTT. Its protein is CASSLTGAYNSPLHF. The chain couples TRBV5-1 to TRBJ1-6; the match to TRBD1 covers 7 bases. After removal of 1 base from V and 2 bases from J, the junction contained 0 bases not matched to a gene. From germline, CDR1 is SGHRS and CDR2 YFSETQ. The CDR3 length is 15 residues. Drawing the rest from reference TRBV5-1 and TRBJ1-6, the complete variable domain is KAGVTQTPRYLIKTRGQQVTLSCSPISGHRSVSWYQQTPGQGLQFLFEYFSETQRNKGNFPGRFSGRQFSNSRSEMNVSTLELGDSALYLCASSLTGAYNSPLHFGNGTRLTVT.

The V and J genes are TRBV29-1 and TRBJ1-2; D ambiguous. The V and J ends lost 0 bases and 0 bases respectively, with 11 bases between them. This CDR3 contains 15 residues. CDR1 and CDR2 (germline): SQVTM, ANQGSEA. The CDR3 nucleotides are TGCAGCGTTGAAGAAGTAGACAAGTCTAACTATGGCTACACCTTC. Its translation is CSVEEVDKSNYGYTF. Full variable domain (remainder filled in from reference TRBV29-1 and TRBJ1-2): SAVISQKPSRDICQRGTSLTIQCQVDSQVTMMFWYRQQPGQSLTLIATANQGSEATYESGFVIDKFPISRPNLTFSTLTVSNMSPEDSSIYLCSVEEVDKSNYGYTFGSGTRLTVV.